This entry lists 5 T cell receptor beta chains sequenced from one sample in a study of long-term antiretroviral therapy in people with HIV. They ran version v3.0 of the immunoSEQ assay at survey level. The repertoire was sequenced with immunoSEQ multiplex PCR; TCRdb's copy has only in-frame clones and lacks some. The sample contains about 33,000 clones, roughly 95% of which appear only once. Specimen: unsorted PBMCs, collected approximately 6.8 years after starting antiretroviral therapy. These receptors came from a man between 25 and 39 years old with HIV.

CDR3 in DNA: TGTGCCAGCAGCTTGGGCAGGTGGGATTCACCCCTCCACTTT. This sequence encodes CASSLGRWDSPLHF. The gene calls are TRBV13 and TRBJ1-6; D is ambiguous. CDR3 length equals 14 residues. Germline V lookup: CDR1 PRHDT, CDR2 FYEKMQ (reference sequence). V dropped 3 bases and J dropped 8 bases, with 11 bases sitting between them.

The rearrangement links TRBV11-2 to TRBJ2-7; TRBD1 might be the D (6 bases). Per germline, CDR1 SGHAT and CDR2 FQNNGV. Trimming took 0 bases from V and 2 from J, leaving 11 bases between them. CDR3 size: 15 residues. CDR3 region: CASSLEHRATYEQYF. Here the CDR3 DNA reads TGTGCCAGCAGCTTAGAACACAGGGCAACCTACGAGCAGTACTTC.

The genes are TRBV19 and TRBJ2-7, with D possibly matching TRBD2 (5 bases). The CDR3 has 13 residues. V was pared by 6 bases and J by 4 bases, with 13 bases between. Germline V gene data show CDR1 as LNHDA and CDR2 as SQIVND (reference sequence). The CDR3 here is CASSFRGNYEQYF. In DNA form, the CDR3 reads TGTGCCAGTAGCTTCCGGGGAAATTACGAGCAGTACTTC.

The chain carries TRBV5-1 and TRBJ2-7, with 8 bases fitting TRBD2. The CDR3 extends over 15 amino acids. Germline V lookup: CDR1 SGHRS, CDR2 YFSETQ. The V and J ends lost 5 bases and 1 base, in that order; junction bases with no gene match: 8. The CDR3, as DNA: TGCGCCAGCAGACCGGGAGGGGGGGCGTCCTACGAGCAGTACTTC. It codes for CASRPGGGASYEQYF.

This rearrangement joins TRBV7-3 to TRBJ2-7; D is possibly TRBD1 (5 bases). V lost 5 bases to trimming and J lost 1 base, with 12 bases between them. Germline CDR1 and CDR2: SGHTA and FQGTGA. The CDR3 covers 14 residues. This chain's CDR3 is CASSPDRSSYEQYF. The DNA for the CDR3 is TGTGCCAGCAGCCCTGACAGATCTTCCTACGAGCAGTACTTC.